The sequence of this TCR beta chain was determined in a study of neoadjuvant anti-PD-1 for oral cavity cancer. Study-level points and caveats: Higher pretreatment blood Treg/Th17 ratios correlated with higher pretreatment blood and lower post-treatment tumor TCRbeta clonality.

The germline V and J ends were trimmed by 8 bases and 4 bases, with 14 bases remaining between them. In germline, CDR1 is SGHVS, CDR2 FQNEAQ. This CDR3 region has 13 residues. Worth noting for this clone: Its antigen is still unknown.

The assay was immunoSEQ multiplex PCR, and TCRdb's table has in-frame clones only and misses some. This table holds about 14,000 clones, 70% found once. The gene calls are TRBV7-8 and TRBJ1-1; D uncertain. Sequencing used PBMCs, obtained before nivolumab (anti-PD-1) treatment. This TCR derives from a person aged 35 to 85 with oral cavity squamous cell carcinoma. CDR3 region: CASVMGGGTEAFF. The CDR3 nucleotides read TGTGCCAGCGTAATGGGCGGTGGCACTGAAGCTTTCTTT.